These T cell receptor beta chains were read from a single sample in a study of CD4+ T cells in melanoma. This table comes from immunoSEQ multiplex PCR, and its TCRdb copy is limited to in-frame clones, with some not included. The sample has over 100,000 clones, roughly 90% seen once. The sample was peripheral blood. These receptors all stem from a human donor with melanoma. Each CDR3 is given with its conserved first and last residue. The D gene is left open where the match is weak. For some rows the clone size is stated as once, few or many, or as a class when expanded; others skip it.

V gene: TRBV4-3; CDR3 length: 15; D gene: TRBD2; clone size: .; J gene: TRBJ2-5; CDR3 DNA: TGCGCCAGCAGCTCAATGGGAGGGTTTGGGCAGACCCAGTACTTC; CDR3 protein: CASSSMGGFGQTQYF
V gene: TRBV7-9; CDR3 length: 13; D gene: .; clone size: .; J gene: TRBJ2-7; CDR3 DNA: TGTGCCAGCAGCCCCGCCGATTCCTACGAGCAGTACTTC; CDR3 protein: CASSPADSYEQYF
V gene: TRBV30; CDR3 length: 12; D gene: .; clone size: .; J gene: TRBJ2-7; CDR3 DNA: TGTGCCTGGAAGATCAGGGCGTACGAGCAGTACTTC; CDR3 protein: CAWKIRAYEQYF
V gene: TRBV5-8; CDR3 length: 14; D gene: TRBD1; clone size: .; J gene: TRBJ2-7; CDR3 DNA: TGTGCCAGCAGCCTGACAGGGGTTGGCTACGAGCAGTACTTC; CDR3 protein: CASSLTGVGYEQYF
V gene: TRBV4-1; CDR3 length: 14; D gene: .; clone size: .; J gene: TRBJ2-3; CDR3 DNA: TGCGCCAGCAAAGGCGGTCTTTCCACAGATACGCAGTATTTT; CDR3 protein: CASKGGLSTDTQYF
V gene: TRBV7-3; CDR3 length: 15; D gene: TRBD2; clone size: .; J gene: TRBJ2-1; CDR3 DNA: TGTGCCAGCTCTGCTCTCGGGGGGGATTACAATGAGCAGTTCTTC; CDR3 protein: CASSALGGDYNEQFF
V gene: TRBV19; CDR3 length: 17; D gene: TRBD1; clone size: .; J gene: TRBJ1-5; CDR3 DNA: TGTGCCAGTACCAAAACAGGGGGCGCGGGTCCTAATCAGCCCCAGCATTTT; CDR3 protein: CASTKTGGAGPNQPQHF
V gene: TRBV5-8; CDR3 length: 14; D gene: TRBD1; clone size: once; J gene: TRBJ2-7; CDR3 DNA: TGTGCCAGCAGCACGCAGGGGGTCCCCTACGAGCAGTACTTC; CDR3 protein: CASSTQGVPYEQYF
V gene: TRBV7-9; CDR3 length: 14; D gene: TRBD1; clone size: .; J gene: TRBJ1-2; CDR3 DNA: TGTGCCAGCAGCCGGACAGGGGGCAACTATGGCTACACCTTC; CDR3 protein: CASSRTGGNYGYTF
V gene: TRBV4-1; CDR3 length: 13; D gene: .; clone size: .; J gene: TRBJ1-5; CDR3 DNA: TGCGCCAGCAGCCTTAGGGGAGGGCAGCCCCAGCATTTT; CDR3 protein: CASSLRGGQPQHF
V gene: TRBV5-1; CDR3 length: 13; D gene: TRBD2; clone size: .; J gene: TRBJ2-5; CDR3 DNA: TGCGCCAGCAGCTCACTAGCGGAAGAGACCCAGTACTTC; CDR3 protein: CASSSLAEETQYF
V gene: TRBV7-9; CDR3 length: 16; D gene: TRBD2; clone size: .; J gene: TRBJ2-1; CDR3 DNA: TGTGCCAGCAGCTTAGAAGTAGCGGGGGCCACTAATGAGCAGTTCTTC; CDR3 protein: CASSLEVAGATNEQFF
V gene: TRBV11-3; CDR3 length: 15; D gene: TRBD2; clone size: .; J gene: TRBJ2-1; CDR3 DNA: TGTGCCAGCAGCTTAGGGACTAGCTCCTACAATGAGCAGTTCTTC; CDR3 protein: CASSLGTSSYNEQFF
V gene: TRBV28; CDR3 length: 14; D gene: TRBD2; clone size: once; J gene: TRBJ2-7; CDR3 DNA: TGTGCCAGCAGTTCGACTAGCGGGAGGGTCGAGCAGTACTTC; CDR3 protein: CASSSTSGRVEQYF
V gene: TRBV27; CDR3 length: 18; D gene: TRBD1; clone size: .; J gene: TRBJ2-2; CDR3 DNA: TGTGCCAGCAGTTTATCGTGGTGGGGACAGGGTCTCACCGGGGAGCTGTTTTTT; CDR3 protein: CASSLSWWGQGLTGELFF
V gene: TRBV11-2; CDR3 length: 16; D gene: .; clone size: .; J gene: TRBJ1-5; CDR3 DNA: TGTGCCAGCAGCACGGCAGGACAGAGCAGCAATCAGCCCCAGCATTTT; CDR3 protein: CASSTAGQSSNQPQHF
V gene: TRBV19; CDR3 length: 15; D gene: TRBD1; clone size: .; J gene: TRBJ1-1; CDR3 DNA: TGTGCCAGTATGCCCCGAGGGGGCACGGACACTGAAGCTTTCTTT; CDR3 protein: CASMPRGGTDTEAFF
V gene: TRBV28; CDR3 length: 14; D gene: TRBD1; clone size: .; J gene: TRBJ2-7; CDR3 DNA: TGTGCCAGCAGTTTAAGGGGGCCGACCTACGAGCAGTACTTC; CDR3 protein: CASSLRGPTYEQYF
V gene: TRBV29-1; CDR3 length: 16; D gene: TRBD2; clone size: once; J gene: TRBJ2-5; CDR3 DNA: TGCAGCGTCGGGAGACTAGCGGGAGGGCCTGTGGAGACCCAGTACTTC; CDR3 protein: CSVGRLAGGPVETQYF
V gene: TRBV6-5; CDR3 length: 15; D gene: .; clone size: .; J gene: TRBJ1-3; CDR3 DNA: TGTGCCAGCAGCCGTGGACAGTACTCTGGAAACACCATATATTTT; CDR3 protein: CASSRGQYSGNTIYF
V gene: TRBV4-1; CDR3 length: 16; D gene: .; clone size: few; J gene: TRBJ1-4; CDR3 DNA: TGCGCCAGCAGCCAGATGAAGTTTGCAACTAATGAAAAACTGTTTTTT; CDR3 protein: CASSQMKFATNEKLFF
V gene: TRBV2; CDR3 length: 16; D gene: .; clone size: .; J gene: TRBJ1-5; CDR3 DNA: TGTGCCAGCAGTGTCCGCTCTTTCCTAAGCAATCAGCCCCAGCATTTT; CDR3 protein: CASSVRSFLSNQPQHF
V gene: TRBV4-2; CDR3 length: 13; D gene: .; clone size: .; J gene: TRBJ2-3; CDR3 DNA: TGTGCCAGCAGCCAAGGCAGCACAGATACGCAGTATTTT; CDR3 protein: CASSQGSTDTQYF
V gene: TRBV9; CDR3 length: 13; D gene: .; clone size: .; J gene: TRBJ2-7; CDR3 DNA: TGTGCCAGCAGCATTAGCGGCTCCTACGAGCAGTACTTC; CDR3 protein: CASSISGSYEQYF
V gene: TRBV28; CDR3 length: 17; D gene: TRBD2; clone size: once; J gene: TRBJ2-5; CDR3 DNA: TGTGCCAGCAGTCCCAGGCTAGCGGGGGGGCCGTTTGAGACCCAGTACTTC; CDR3 protein: CASSPRLAGGPFETQYF
V gene: TRBV7-9; CDR3 length: 13; D gene: TRBD2; clone size: .; J gene: TRBJ2-7; CDR3 DNA: TGTGCCAGCACCAGGACTAGCGGCTACGAGCAGTACTTC; CDR3 protein: CASTRTSGYEQYF
V gene: TRBV6-5; CDR3 length: 13; D gene: TRBD2; clone size: .; J gene: TRBJ2-7; CDR3 DNA: TGTGCCAGCAGTTACGGCGGGAGCTACGAGCAGTACTTC; CDR3 protein: CASSYGGSYEQYF
V gene: TRBV5-1; CDR3 length: 14; D gene: .; clone size: .; J gene: TRBJ2-7; CDR3 DNA: TGCGCCAGCAGCTTGAGGTCGGACTCCTACGAGCAGTACTTC; CDR3 protein: CASSLRSDSYEQYF
V gene: TRBV5-6; CDR3 length: 14; D gene: .; clone size: .; J gene: TRBJ1-3; CDR3 DNA: TGTGCCAGCAGCTTCCAAGACAGGCCTGGCACCATATATTTT; CDR3 protein: CASSFQDRPGTIYF
V gene: TRBV6-6; CDR3 length: 14; D gene: .; clone size: .; J gene: TRBJ2-7; CDR3 DNA: TGTGCCAGCAGTCTCCGGGGGGCAGACTACGAGCAGTACTTC; CDR3 protein: CASSLRGADYEQYF
V gene: TRBV4-2; CDR3 length: 18; D gene: TRBD2; clone size: once; J gene: TRBJ2-1; CDR3 DNA: TGTGCCAGCAGCCAAGTGTCCAGCGGGAGTGTATCCTACAATGAGCAGTTCTTC; CDR3 protein: CASSQVSSGSVSYNEQFF